This entry concerns a single TCR beta chain. The antigen is unknown. The sample is drawn from a study of T-cell reconstitution after alpha-beta-depleted transplantation in children. Study-wide results and limits: From newly produced T cells came most of the T-cell counts and diversity one year after transplant. At around two months after transplant, the alpha-beta T cells were reportedly derived from several hundred expanded clones that came from non-depleted graft cells.

Germline values: CDR1 SGHTS, CDR2 YDEGEE. The CDR3 loop spans 14 amino acids. The germline V and J ends were trimmed by 0 bases and 4 bases, with 10 bases remaining between them. The TCRbeta library was prepared with unique molecular identifiers. TCRdb passed the PCR reads through MiXCR, listing each CDR3 protein once. The sample yields some 260,000 distinct CDR3 sequences, 20% to 30% seen once. The source is a female patient under 10 years old who had a stem cell transplant for congenital amegakaryocytic thrombocytopenia, so the T cells may come from the graft donor. The sequenced sample was PBMCs, mostly from graft donor cells, obtained 360 days after TCRalphabeta/CD19-depleted stem cell transplant. The chain couples TRBV5-8 to TRBJ1-1; no clear D. DNA of the CDR3: TGTGCCAGCAGCTTGGTCGGGCTGGGCACTGAAGCTTTCTTT. Protein product: CASSLVGLGTEAFF.